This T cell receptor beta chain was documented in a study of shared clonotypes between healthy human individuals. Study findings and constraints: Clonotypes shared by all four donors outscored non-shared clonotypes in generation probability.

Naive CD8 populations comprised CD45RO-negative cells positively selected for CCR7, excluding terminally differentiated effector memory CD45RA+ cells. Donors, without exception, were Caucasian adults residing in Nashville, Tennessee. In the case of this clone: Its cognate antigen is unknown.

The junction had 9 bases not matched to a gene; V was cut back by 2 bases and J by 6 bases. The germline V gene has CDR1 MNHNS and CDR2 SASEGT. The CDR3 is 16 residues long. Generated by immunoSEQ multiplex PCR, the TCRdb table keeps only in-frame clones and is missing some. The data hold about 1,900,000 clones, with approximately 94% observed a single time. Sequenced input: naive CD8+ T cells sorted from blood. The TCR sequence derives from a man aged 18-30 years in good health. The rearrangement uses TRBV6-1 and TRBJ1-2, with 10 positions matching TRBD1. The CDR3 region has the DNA TGTGCCAGCAGTGAAACGACAGGGGGCATAAGGAATGGCTACACCTTC. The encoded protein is CASSETTGGIRNGYTF.